This T cell receptor (beta chain) was identified in a study of Ad26.COV2.S vaccination and SARS-CoV-2 variants. The data were produced by immunoSEQ multiplex PCR, yet TCRdb's version contains in-frame clones alone and is incomplete. The table has about 350,000 clones, about 86% seen once. Documented treatment: about 20 received Ad26.COV2.S at low or high dose, single or two shots; 5 received placebo; per-sample allocation not given. The samples were gathered on day 63 after the first injection of vaccine or placebo. V lost 2 bases to trimming and J lost 8 bases; unmatched junction nucleotides: 7. The germline gives CDR1 GTSNPN, CDR2 SVGIG (reference sequence). The CDR3 runs to 13 residues.

The gene calls are TRBV30 and TRBJ1-1, with 8 bases lining up with TRBD1. The sequence came from a person aged 18 to 65 who received the Ad26.COV2.S COVID-19 vaccine or a placebo. The starting material was peripheral blood, obtained in a trial of Ad26.COV2.S vaccine versus placebo. The CDR3 DNA sequence: TGTGCCTGGAGTAGGGACAGGAGAAACGAAGCTTTCTTT. This codes for CAWSRDRRNEAFF.